The 8 T cell receptor beta chains given below trace back to one sample, sequenced in a study of long-term antiretroviral therapy in people with HIV. This was the immunoSEQ v3.0 assay at survey level. Clones were read by immunoSEQ multiplex PCR, and TCRdb kept only the in-frame ones, dropping some. The repertoire holds some 28,000 clones, with approximately 95% as singletons. The sample in question was unsorted PBMCs, obtained 5.3 years after starting antiretroviral therapy. The receptors derive from a man aged 50-60 years with HIV.

The chain's CDR3 is CASGLDSSGANVLTF. The DNA of the CDR3 is TGTGCTAGTGGTTTGGACAGCTCTGGGGCCAACGTCCTGACTTTC. This rearrangement joins TRBV12-5 to TRBJ2-6; D not resolved. This CDR3 spans 15 amino acids. V gave up 1 base and J gave up 0 bases, with 4 bases separating them. CDR1 LGHNT and CDR2 FRNRAP come from the germline V gene. The full variable domain, rest sourced from reference TRBV12-5 and TRBJ2-6, is DARVTQTPRHKVTEMGQEVTMRCQPILGHNTVFWYRQTMMQGLELLAYFRNRAPLDDSGMPKDRFSAEMPDATLATLKIQPSEPRDSAVYFCASGLDSSGANVLTFGAGSRLTVL.

The chain links TRBV12-5 to TRBJ2-2; TRBD1 aligns across 7 bases. This CDR3 is 13 amino acids long. From germline, CDR1 is LGHNT and CDR2 FRNRAP. Trimming at V came to 1 base and at J to 7 bases, leaving 0 bases not matched to a gene. The chain's CDR3 is CASGLAGGGELFF. CDR3 nucleotides: TGTGCTAGTGGTTTGGCAGGGGGCGGGGAGCTGTTTTTT.

A few counts support this clone. The rearrangement joins TRBV5-1 to TRBJ2-1; no clear D. This CDR3 contains 12 residues. The V end was cut by 4 bases, the J end by 6 bases, with 8 bases between. CDR1 is SGHRS, CDR2 YFSETQ, per germline. In nucleotides, the CDR3 is TGCGCCAGCAGCCAGAACATCAATGAGCAGTTCTTC. It codes for CASSQNINEQFF. The full variable domain, in which reference TRBV5-1 and TRBJ2-1 provide the parts outside the CDR3, is KAGVTQTPRYLIKTRGQQVTLSCSPISGHRSVSWYQQTPGQGLQFLFEYFSETQRNKGNFPGRFSGRQFSNSRSEMNVSTLELGDSALYLCASSQNINEQFFGPGTRLTVL.

The chain links TRBV25-1 to TRBJ1-4; tentatively, D is TRBD1 (5 bases). The V gene's germline CDR1 is MGHDK and CDR2 SYGVNS. Trimming left V 3 bases short and J 8 bases short, with 19 bases between. The CDR3 length is 16 residues. The CDR3 protein is CASSEPPIGGGEKLFF. The CDR3 nucleotides read TGTGCCAGCAGTGAGCCCCCCATCGGGGGAGGGGAAAAACTGTTTTTT.

The J gene is TRBJ2-6, the V gene TRBV5-1; D may be TRBD2 (6 bases). V lost 7 bases, J lost 4 bases, and 18 bases lay in between. The germline V gene has CDR1 SGHRS and CDR2 YFSETQ. The CDR3 is 16 residues long. The CDR3: CASETGGSGGANVLTF. The CDR3 nucleotides are TGCGCCAGCGAGACGGGTGGGAGCGGGGGGGCCAACGTCCTGACTTTC.

CDR3 coding DNA: TGCGCCAGCAGCCACCCTCGCGACGCGGGTGAGCAGTTCTTC. Translation gives CASSHPRDAGEQFF. J is TRBJ2-1 and V is TRBV4-1, with D possibly matching TRBD2 (5 bases). Per germline, CDR1 MGHRA and CDR2 YSYEKL. The CDR3 has 14 amino acids. V shed 3 bases and J shed 9 bases, with 15 bases lying between them.

V usage is TRBV19 and J usage is TRBJ2-7; D uncertain. V was trimmed by 1 base and J by 3 bases, leaving 10 bases between them. Germline values: CDR1 LNHDA, CDR2 SQIVND (reference sequence). This CDR3 comprises 14 residues. The CDR3 coding sequence is TGTGCCAGTAGTATAGGTATACAGAACTACGAGCAGTACTTC. Its translation: CASSIGIQNYEQYF.

The DNA for the CDR3 is TGTGCCAGCAGAGCATCCGGTACGCAGTATTTT. Amino acids: CASRASGTQYF. The V call is TRBV6-1, the J call TRBJ2-3; D is uncertain. The V gene's germline CDR1 is MNHNS and CDR2 SASEGT. The CDR3 sequence is 11 residues long. Trimming took off 6 bases at V and 8 bases at J, with 9 bases between the two ends.